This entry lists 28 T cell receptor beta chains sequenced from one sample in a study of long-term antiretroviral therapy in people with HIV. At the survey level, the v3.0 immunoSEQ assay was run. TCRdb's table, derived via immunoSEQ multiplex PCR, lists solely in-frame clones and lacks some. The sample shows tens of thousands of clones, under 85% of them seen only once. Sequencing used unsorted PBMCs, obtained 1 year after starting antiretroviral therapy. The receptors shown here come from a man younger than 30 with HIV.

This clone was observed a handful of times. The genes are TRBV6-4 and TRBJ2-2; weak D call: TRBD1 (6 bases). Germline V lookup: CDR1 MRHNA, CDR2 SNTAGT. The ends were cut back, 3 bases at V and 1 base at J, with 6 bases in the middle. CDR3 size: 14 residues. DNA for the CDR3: TGTGCCAGCAGTGAGGGACAGAACACCGGGGAGCTGTTTTTT. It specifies CASSEGQNTGELFF.

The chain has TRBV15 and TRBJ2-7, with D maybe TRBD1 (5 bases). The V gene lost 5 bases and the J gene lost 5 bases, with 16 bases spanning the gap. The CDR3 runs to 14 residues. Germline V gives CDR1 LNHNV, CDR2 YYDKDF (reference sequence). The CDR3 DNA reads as TGTGCCACCAGCTCCGGGCAGGGCAGGGACGAGCAGTACTTC. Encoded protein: CATSSGQGRDEQYF. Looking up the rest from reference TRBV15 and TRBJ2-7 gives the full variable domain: DAMVIQNPRYQVTQFGKPVTLSCSQTLNHNVMYWYQQKSSQAPKLLFHYYDKDFNNEADTPDNFQSRRPNTSFCFLDIRSPGLGDTAMYLCATSSGQGRDEQYFGPGTRLTVT.

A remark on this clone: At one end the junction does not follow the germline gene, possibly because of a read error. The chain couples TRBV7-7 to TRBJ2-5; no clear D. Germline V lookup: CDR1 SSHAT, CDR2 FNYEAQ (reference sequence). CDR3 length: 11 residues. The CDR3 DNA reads TGTGCTAGCAGCTTTGGAGAGACCCAGTACTTC. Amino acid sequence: CASSFGETQYF.

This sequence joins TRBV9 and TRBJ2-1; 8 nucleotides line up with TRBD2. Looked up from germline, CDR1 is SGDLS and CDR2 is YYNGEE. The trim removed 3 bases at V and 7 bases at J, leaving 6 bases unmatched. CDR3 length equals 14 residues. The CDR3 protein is CASSGGTSKNEQFF. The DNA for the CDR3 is TGTGCCAGCAGCGGAGGGACTAGTAAAAATGAGCAGTTCTTC.

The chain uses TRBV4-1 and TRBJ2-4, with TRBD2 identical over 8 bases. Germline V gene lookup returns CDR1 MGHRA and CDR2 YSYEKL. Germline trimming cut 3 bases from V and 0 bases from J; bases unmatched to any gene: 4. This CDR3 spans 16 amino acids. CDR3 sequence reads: CASSQGSGTAKNIQYF. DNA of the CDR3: TGCGCCAGCAGCCAGGGTAGCGGGACAGCCAAAAACATTCAGTACTTC.

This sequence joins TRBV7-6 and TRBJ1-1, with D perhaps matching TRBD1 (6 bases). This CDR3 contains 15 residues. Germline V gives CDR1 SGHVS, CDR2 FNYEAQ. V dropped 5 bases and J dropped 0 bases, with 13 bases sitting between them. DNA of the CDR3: TGTGCCAGCAGCCCCGCGGACAGTATGAACACTGAAGCTTTCTTT. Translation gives CASSPADSMNTEAFF.

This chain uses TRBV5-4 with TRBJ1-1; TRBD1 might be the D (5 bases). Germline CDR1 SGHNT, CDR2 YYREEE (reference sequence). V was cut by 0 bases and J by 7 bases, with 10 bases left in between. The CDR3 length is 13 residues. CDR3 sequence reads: CASSLDRQDEAFF. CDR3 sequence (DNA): TGTGCCAGCAGCTTGGACAGGCAGGATGAAGCTTTCTTT.

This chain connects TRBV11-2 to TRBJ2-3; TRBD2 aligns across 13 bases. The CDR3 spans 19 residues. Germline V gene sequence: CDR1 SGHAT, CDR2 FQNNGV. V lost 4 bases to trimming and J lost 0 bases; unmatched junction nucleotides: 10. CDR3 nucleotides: TGTGCCAGCAGCTGGACTAGCGGGGGACCGATCCTAAGCACAGATACGCAGTATTTT. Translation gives CASSWTSGGPILSTDTQYF.

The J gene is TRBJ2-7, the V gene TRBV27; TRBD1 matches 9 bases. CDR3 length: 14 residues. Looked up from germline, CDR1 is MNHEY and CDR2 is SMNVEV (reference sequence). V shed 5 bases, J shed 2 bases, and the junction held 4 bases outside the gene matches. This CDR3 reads CASSPGTGPYEQYF. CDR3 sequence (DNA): TGTGCCAGCAGTCCCGGGACAGGGCCCTACGAGCAGTACTTC.

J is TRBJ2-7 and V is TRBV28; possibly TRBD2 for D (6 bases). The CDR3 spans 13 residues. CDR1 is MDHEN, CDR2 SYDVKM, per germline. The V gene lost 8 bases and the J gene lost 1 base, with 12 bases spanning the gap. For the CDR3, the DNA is TGTGCCAGCCGCGGGGTGGGATCCTACGAGCAGTACTTC. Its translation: CASRGVGSYEQYF.

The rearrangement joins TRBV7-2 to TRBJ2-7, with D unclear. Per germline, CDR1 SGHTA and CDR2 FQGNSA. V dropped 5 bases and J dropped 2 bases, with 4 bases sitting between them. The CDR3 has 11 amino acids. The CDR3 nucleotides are TGTGCCAGCAGCGCAACCTACGAGCAGTACTTC. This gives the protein CASSATYEQYF.

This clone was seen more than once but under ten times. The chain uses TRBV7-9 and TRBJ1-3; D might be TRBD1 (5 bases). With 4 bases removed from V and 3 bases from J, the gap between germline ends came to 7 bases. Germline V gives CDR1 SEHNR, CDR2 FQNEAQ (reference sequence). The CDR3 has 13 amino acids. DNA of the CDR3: TGTGCCAGCAGCTCCGGGGGTGGAAACACCATATATTTT. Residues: CASSSGGGNTIYF. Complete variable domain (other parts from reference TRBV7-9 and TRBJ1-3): DTGVSQNPRHKITKRGQNVTFRCDPISEHNRLYWYRQTLGQGPEFLTYFQNEAQLEKSRLLSDRFSAERPKGSFSTLEIQRTEQGDSAMYLCASSSGGGNTIYFGEGSWLTVV.

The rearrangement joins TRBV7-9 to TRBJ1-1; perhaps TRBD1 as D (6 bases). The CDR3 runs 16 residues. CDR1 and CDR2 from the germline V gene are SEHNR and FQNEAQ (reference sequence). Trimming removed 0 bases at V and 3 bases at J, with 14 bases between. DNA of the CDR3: TGTGCCAGCAGCTTAGCCCCAGGGGTGGGGGACACTGAAGCTTTCTTT. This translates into CASSLAPGVGDTEAFF.

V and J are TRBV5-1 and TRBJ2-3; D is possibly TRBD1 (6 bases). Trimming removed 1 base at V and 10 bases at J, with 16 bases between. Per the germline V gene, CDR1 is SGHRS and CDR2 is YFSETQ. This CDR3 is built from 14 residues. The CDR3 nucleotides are TGCGCCAGCAGCTTGCCGAAGGCCGGGACACCGCAGTATTTT. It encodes CASSLPKAGTPQYF.

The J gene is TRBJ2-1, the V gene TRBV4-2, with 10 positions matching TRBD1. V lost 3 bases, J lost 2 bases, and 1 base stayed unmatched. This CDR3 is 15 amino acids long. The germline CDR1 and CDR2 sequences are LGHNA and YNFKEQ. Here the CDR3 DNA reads TGTGCCAGCAGCCAGGGGACAGGGGCCTACAATGAGCAGTTCTTC. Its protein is CASSQGTGAYNEQFF.

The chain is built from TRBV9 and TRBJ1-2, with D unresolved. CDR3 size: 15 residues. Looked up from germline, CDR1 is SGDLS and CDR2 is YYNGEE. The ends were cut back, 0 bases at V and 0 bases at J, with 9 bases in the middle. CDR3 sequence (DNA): TGTGCCAGCAGCGTAGCGGTCGCGACTAACTATGGCTACACCTTC. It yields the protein CASSVAVATNYGYTF.

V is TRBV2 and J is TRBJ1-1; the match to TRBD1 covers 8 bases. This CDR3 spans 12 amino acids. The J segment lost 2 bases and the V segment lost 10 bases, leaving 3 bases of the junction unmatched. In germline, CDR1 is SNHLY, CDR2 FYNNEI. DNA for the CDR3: TGTGCCATCGGGACAGGTAACACTGAAGCTTTCTTT. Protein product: CAIGTGNTEAFF.

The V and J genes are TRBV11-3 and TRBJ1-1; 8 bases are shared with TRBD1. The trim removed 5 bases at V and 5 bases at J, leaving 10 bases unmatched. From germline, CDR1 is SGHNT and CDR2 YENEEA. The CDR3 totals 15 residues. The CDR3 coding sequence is TGTGCCAGCAGCCTCAGGGCAGGGGGCAAGACTGAAGCTTTCTTT. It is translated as CASSLRAGGKTEAFF.

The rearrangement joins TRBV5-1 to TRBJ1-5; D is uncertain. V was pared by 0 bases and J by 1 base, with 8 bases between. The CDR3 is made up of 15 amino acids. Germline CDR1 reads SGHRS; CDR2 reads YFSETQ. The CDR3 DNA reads TGCGCCAGCAGCTTGGGCAGTGGAAGCAATCAGCCCCAGCATTTT. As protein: CASSLGSGSNQPQHF. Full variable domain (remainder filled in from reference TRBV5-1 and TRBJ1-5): KAGVTQTPRYLIKTRGQQVTLSCSPISGHRSVSWYQQTPGQGLQFLFEYFSETQRNKGNFPGRFSGRQFSNSRSEMNVSTLELGDSALYLCASSLGSGSNQPQHFGDGTRLSIL.

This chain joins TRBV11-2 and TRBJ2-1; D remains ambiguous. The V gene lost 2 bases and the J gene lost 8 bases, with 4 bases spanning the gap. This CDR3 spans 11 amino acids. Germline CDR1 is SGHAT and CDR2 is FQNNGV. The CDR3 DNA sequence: TGTGCCAGCAGCTTAACTCATGAGCAGTTCTTC. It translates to CASSLTHEQFF.

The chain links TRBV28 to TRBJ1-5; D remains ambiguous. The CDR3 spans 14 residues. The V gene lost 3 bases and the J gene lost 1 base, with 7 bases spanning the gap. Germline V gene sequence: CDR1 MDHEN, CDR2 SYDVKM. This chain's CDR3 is CASSFTVSNQPQHF. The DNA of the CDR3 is TGTGCCAGCAGTTTCACTGTAAGCAATCAGCCCCAGCATTTT.

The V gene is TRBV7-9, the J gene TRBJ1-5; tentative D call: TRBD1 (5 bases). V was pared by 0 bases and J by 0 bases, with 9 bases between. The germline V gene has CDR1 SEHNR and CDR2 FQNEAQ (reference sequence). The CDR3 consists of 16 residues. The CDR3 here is CASSLAGQISNQPQHF. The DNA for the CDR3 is TGTGCCAGCAGCTTAGCGGGGCAAATTAGCAATCAGCCCCAGCATTTT. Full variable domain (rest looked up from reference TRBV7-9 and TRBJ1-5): DTGVSQNPRHKITKRGQNVTFRCDPISEHNRLYWYRQTLGQGPEFLTYFQNEAQLEKSRLLSDRFSAERPKGSFSTLEIQRTEQGDSAMYLCASSLAGQISNQPQHFGDGTRLSIL.

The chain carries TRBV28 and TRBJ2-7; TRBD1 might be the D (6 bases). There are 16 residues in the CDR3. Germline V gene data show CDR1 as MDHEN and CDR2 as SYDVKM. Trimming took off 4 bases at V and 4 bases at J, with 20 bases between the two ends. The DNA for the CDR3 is TGTGCCAGCAGTTCCCTGGGACGGGACATTACATACGAGCAGTACTTC. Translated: CASSSLGRDITYEQYF.

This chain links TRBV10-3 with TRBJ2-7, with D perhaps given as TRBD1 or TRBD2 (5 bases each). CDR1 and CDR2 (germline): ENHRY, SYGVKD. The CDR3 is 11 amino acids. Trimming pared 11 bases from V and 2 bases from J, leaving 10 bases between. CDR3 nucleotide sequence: TGTGCCTCAGGGACGGCCTACGAGCAGTACTTC. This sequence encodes CASGTAYEQYF.

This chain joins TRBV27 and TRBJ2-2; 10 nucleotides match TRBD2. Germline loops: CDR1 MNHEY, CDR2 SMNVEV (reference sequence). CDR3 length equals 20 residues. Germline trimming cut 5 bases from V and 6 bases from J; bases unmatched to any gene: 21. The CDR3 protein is CASSTRDGGIAGGRAGELFF. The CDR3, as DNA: TGTGCCAGCAGTACCCGGGACGGCGGAATAGCGGGGGGTAGGGCCGGGGAGCTGTTTTTT.

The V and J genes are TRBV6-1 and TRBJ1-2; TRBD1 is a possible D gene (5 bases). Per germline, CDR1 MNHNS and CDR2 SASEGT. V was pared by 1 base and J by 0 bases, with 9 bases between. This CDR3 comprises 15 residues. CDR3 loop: CASSEGTPPNYGYTF. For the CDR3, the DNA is TGTGCCAGCAGTGAAGGGACACCTCCTAACTATGGCTACACCTTC.

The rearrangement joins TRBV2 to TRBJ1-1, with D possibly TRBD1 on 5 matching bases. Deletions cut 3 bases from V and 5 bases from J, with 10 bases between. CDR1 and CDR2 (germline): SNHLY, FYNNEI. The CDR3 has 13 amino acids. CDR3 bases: TGTGCCAGCAGTGAGGGGGATGGGACTGAAGCTTTCTTT. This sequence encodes CASSEGDGTEAFF.

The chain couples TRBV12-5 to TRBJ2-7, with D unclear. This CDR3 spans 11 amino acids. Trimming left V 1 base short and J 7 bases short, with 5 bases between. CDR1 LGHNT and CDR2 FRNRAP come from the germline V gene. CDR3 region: CASGLGREQYF. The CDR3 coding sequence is TGTGCTAGTGGTTTGGGCCGTGAGCAGTACTTC.